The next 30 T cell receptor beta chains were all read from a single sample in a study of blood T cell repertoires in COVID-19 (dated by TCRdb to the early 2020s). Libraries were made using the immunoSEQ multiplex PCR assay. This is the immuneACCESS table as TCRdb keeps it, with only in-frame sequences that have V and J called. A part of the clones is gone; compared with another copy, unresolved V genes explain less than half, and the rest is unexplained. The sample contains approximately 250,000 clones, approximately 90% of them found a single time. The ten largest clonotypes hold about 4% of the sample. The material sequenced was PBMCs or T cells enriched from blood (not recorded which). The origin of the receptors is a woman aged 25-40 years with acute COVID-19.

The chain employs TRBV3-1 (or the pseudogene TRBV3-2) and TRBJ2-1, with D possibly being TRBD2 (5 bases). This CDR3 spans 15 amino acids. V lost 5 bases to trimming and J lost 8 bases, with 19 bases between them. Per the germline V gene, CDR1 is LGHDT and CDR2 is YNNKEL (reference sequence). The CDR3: CASSYSDSPSYEQFF. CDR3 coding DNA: TGTGCCAGCAGCTATAGCGATTCCCCATCATATGAGCAGTTCTTC.

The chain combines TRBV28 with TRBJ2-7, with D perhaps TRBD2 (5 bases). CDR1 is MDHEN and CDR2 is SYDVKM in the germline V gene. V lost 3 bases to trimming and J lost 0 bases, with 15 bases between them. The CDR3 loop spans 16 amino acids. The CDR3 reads CASSFAGGLSSYEQYF. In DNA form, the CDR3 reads TGTGCCAGCAGTTTTGCGGGCGGACTGAGCTCCTACGAGCAGTACTTC.

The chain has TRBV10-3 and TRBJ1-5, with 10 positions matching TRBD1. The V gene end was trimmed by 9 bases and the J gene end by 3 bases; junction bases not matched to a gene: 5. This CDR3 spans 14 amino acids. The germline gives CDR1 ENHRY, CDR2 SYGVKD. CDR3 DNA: TGTGCCATGGGGACAGGGGATCTCAATCAGCCCCAGCATTTT. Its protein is CAMGTGDLNQPQHF.

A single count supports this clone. CDR3 sequence: CASSAPVRGANTEAFF. In DNA, the CDR3 is TGTGCCAGCAGTGCGCCGGTCCGGGGGGCGAACACTGAAGCTTTCTTT. The V call is TRBV6-1, the J call TRBJ1-1, with D perhaps TRBD1 (6 bases). CDR1 is MNHNS, CDR2 SASEGT, per germline. Between the trimmed V and J ends, which lost 4 bases and 1 base, there was a span of 16 bases. This CDR3 region has 16 residues.

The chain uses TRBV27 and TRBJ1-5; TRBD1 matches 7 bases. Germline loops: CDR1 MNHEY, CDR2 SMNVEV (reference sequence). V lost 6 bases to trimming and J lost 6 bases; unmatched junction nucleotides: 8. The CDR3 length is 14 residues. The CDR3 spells CASRARGPLQPQHF. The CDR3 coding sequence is TGTGCCAGCAGGGCGAGGGGGCCGCTTCAGCCCCAGCATTTT.

The chain's CDR3 is CASSSVRGQANYGYTF. The CDR3 DNA follows: TGTGCCAGCAGTTCCGTCCGGGGACAGGCTAACTATGGCTACACCTTC. The chain links TRBV27 to TRBJ1-2, with 8 bases lining up with TRBD1. Germline CDR1 MNHEY, CDR2 SMNVEV (reference sequence). This CDR3 comprises 16 residues. Germline trimming cut 4 bases from V and 0 bases from J; bases unmatched to any gene: 7.

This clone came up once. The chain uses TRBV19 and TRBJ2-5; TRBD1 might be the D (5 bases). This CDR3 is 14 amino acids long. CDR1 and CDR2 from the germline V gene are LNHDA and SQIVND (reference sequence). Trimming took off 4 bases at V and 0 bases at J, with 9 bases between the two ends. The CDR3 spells CASSTPTDQETQYF. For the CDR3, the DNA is TGTGCCAGTAGTACCCCGACAGACCAAGAGACCCAGTACTTC.

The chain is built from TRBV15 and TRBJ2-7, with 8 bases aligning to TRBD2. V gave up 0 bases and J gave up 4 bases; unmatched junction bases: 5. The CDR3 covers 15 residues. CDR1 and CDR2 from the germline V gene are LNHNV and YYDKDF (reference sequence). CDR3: CATSRDPGGAYEQYF. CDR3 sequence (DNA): TGTGCCACCAGCAGAGATCCGGGAGGGGCGTACGAGCAGTACTTC.

This CDR3 reads CASSLGTSLWNEQFF. DNA for the CDR3: TGTGCCAGCAGCTTAGGGACTAGCCTCTGGAATGAGCAGTTCTTC. This chain uses TRBV7-8 with TRBJ2-1; TRBD2 matches 8 bases. V lost 1 base and J lost 7; bases outside the gene matches: 6. This CDR3 has 15 residues. CDR1 is SGHVS and CDR2 is FQNEAQ in the germline V gene.

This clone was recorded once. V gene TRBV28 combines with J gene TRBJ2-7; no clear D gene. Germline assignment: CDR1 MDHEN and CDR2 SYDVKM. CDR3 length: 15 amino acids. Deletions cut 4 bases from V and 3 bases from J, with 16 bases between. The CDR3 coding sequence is TGTGCCAGCAGTTCCCCTTTTGACTTGAACTACGAGCAGTACTTC. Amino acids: CASSSPFDLNYEQYF.

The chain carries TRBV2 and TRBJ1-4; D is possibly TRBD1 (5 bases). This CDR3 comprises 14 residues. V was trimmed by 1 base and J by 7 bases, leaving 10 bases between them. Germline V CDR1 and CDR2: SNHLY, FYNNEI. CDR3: CASSEGAGGEKLFF. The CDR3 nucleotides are TGTGCCAGCAGTGAAGGGGCCGGGGGTGAAAAACTGTTTTTT.

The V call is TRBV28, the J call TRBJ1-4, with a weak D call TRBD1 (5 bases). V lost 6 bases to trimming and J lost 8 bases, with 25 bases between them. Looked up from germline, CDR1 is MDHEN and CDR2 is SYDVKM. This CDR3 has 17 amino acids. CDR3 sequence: CASSPTVTTTQREKLFF. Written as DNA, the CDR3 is TGTGCCAGCAGCCCGACAGTAACAACAACTCAGCGCGAAAAACTGTTTTTT.

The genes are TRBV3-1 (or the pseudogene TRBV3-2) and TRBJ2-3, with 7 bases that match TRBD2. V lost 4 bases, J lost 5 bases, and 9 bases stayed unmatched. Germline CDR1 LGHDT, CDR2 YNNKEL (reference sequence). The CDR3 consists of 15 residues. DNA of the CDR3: TGTGCCAGCAGCCTCCGCGAGCGGGGTCAAGATACGCAGTATTTT. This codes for CASSLRERGQDTQYF.

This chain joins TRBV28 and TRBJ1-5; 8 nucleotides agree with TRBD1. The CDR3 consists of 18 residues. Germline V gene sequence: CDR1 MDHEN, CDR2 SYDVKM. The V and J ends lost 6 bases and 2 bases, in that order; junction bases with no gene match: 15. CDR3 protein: CASSLRQGRRLGNQPQHF. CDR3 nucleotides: TGTGCCAGCAGCCTTAGACAGGGGCGACGATTGGGCAATCAGCCCCAGCATTTT. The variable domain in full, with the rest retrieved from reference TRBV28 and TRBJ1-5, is DVKVTQSSRYLVKRTGEKVFLECVQDMDHENMFWYRQDPGLGLRLIYFSYDVKMKEKGDIPEGYSVSREKKERFSLILESASTNQTSMYLCASSLRQGRRLGNQPQHFGDGTRLSIL.

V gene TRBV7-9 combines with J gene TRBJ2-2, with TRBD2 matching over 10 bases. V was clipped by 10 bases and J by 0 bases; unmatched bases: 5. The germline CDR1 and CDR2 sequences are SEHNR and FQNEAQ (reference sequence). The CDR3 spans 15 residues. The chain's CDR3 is CATPGLATNTGELFF. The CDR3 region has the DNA TGTGCCACTCCGGGACTAGCGACGAACACCGGGGAGCTGTTTTTT. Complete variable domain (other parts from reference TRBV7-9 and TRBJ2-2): DTGVSQNPRHKITKRGQNVTFRCDPISEHNRLYWYRQTLGQGPEFLTYFQNEAQLEKSRLLSDRFSAERPKGSFSTLEIQRTEQGDSAMYLCATPGLATNTGELFFGEGSRLTVL.

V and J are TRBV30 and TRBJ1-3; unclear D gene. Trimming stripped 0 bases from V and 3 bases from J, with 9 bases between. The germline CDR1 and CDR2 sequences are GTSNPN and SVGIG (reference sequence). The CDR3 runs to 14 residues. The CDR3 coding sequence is TGTGCCTGGAGTGTGGGAGGCGGTGGAAACACCATATATTTT. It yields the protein CAWSVGGGGNTIYF.

Here the CDR3 reads CASSLRTGPPYNEQFF. The CDR3 DNA follows: TGTGCCAGCTCACTTCGGACAGGTCCACCCTACAATGAGCAGTTCTTC. This chain uses TRBV18 with TRBJ2-1; 7 bases match TRBD1. Germline CDR1 reads KGHSH; CDR2 reads LQKENI. This CDR3 comprises 16 residues. The J segment lost 2 bases and the V segment lost 4 bases, leaving 8 bases of the junction unmatched. Full variable domain (missing parts from reference TRBV18 and TRBJ2-1): NAGVMQNPRHLVRRRGQEARLRCSPMKGHSHVYWYRQLPEEGLKFMVYLQKENIIDESGMPKERFSAEFPKEGPSILRIQQVVRGDSAAYFCASSLRTGPPYNEQFFGPGTRLTVL.

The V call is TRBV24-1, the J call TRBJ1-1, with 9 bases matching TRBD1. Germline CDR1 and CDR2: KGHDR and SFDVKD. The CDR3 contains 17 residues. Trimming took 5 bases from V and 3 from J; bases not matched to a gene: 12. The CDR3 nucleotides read TGTGCCACCAGTGCTACGGGGACAGGGATGGAGGACACTGAAGCTTTCTTT. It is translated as CATSATGTGMEDTEAFF.

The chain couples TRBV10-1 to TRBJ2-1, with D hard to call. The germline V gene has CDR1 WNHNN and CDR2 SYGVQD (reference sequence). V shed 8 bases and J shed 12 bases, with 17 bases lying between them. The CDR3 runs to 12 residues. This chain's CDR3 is CASGVATSGQFF. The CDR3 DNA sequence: TGCGCCAGCGGTGTGGCGACCTCGGGGCAGTTCTTC.

The CDR3 DNA follows: TGTGCCAGCACCCTGAGCGGGAGCGGGGTTACGCAGTATTTT. It translates to CASTLSGSGVTQYF. The gene calls are TRBV28 and TRBJ2-3, with TRBD2 matching over 8 bases. CDR1 and CDR2 (germline): MDHEN, SYDVKM. This CDR3 is 14 amino acids long. With V trimmed by 7 bases and J by 8 bases, 11 bases remained unmatched.

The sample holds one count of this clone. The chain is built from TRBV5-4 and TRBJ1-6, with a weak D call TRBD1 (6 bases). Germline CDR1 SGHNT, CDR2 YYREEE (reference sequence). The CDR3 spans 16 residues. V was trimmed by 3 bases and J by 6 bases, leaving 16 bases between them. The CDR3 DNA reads TGTGCCAGCAGCTCGAGACAGGTCCAGGCTAATTCACCCCTCCACTTT. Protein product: CASSSRQVQANSPLHF.

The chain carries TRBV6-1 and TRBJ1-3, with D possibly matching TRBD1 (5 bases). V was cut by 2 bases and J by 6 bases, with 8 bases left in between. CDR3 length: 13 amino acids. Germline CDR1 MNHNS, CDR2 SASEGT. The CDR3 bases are TGTGCCAGCAGTGAATTAGGGGTAAACACCATATATTTT. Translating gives CASSELGVNTIYF.

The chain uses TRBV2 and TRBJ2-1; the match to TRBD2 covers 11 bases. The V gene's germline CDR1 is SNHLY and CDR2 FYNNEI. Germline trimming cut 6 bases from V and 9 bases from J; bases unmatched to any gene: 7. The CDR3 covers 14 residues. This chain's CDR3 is CASRLAGAGGEQFF. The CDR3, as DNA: TGTGCCAGCAGACTAGCGGGAGCGGGAGGTGAGCAGTTCTTC.

CDR3 nucleotides: TGTGCCAGCAGACCAACAAACACTGAAGCTTTCTTT. It is translated as CASRPTNTEAFF. The gene calls are TRBV28 and TRBJ1-1, with D hard to call. Per the germline V gene, CDR1 is MDHEN and CDR2 is SYDVKM. This CDR3 comprises 12 residues. The V and J ends lost 6 bases and 2 bases respectively, with 7 bases between them.

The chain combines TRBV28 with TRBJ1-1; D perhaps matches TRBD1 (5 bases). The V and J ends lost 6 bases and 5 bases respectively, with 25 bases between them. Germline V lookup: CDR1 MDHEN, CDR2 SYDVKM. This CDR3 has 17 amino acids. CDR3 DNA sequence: TGTGCCAGCAGGACCTCTCGATCGACAGATATGGGGACTGAAGCTTTCTTT. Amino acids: CASRTSRSTDMGTEAFF.

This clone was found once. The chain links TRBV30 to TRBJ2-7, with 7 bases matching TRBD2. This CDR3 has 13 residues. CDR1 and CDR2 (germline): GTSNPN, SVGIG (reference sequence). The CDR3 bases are TGTGGCGTCGTGGTAGCGGGTTTCTACGAGCAGTACTTC. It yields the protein CGVVVAGFYEQYF.

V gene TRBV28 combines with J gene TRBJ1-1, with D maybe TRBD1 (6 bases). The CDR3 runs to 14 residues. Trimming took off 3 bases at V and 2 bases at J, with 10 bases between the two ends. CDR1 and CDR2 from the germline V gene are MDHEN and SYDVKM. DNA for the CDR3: TGTGCCAGCAGTTTCTCGGACAGAAACACTGAAGCTTTCTTT. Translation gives CASSFSDRNTEAFF.

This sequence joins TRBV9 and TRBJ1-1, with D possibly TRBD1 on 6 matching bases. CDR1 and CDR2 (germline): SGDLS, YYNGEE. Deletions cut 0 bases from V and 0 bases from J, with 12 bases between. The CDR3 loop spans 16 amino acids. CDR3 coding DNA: TGTGCCAGCAGCGTAGGGGACACGGCGATGAACACTGAAGCTTTCTTT. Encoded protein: CASSVGDTAMNTEAFF.

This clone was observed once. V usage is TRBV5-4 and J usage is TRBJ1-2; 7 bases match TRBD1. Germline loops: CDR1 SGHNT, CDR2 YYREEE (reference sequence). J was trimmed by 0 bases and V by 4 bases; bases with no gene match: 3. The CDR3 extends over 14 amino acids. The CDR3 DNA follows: TGTGCCAGCAGCCCGGGGACAGCTAACTATGGCTACACCTTC. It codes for CASSPGTANYGYTF.

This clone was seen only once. CDR3 nucleotide sequence: TGTGCCAGCAGCTTAGGGGCGGACTACAACACAGATACGCAGTATTTT. This translates into CASSLGADYNTDTQYF. The chain recombines TRBV7-7 with TRBJ2-3; TRBD2 is a possible D gene (6 bases). CDR1 is SSHAT, CDR2 FNYEAQ, per germline (reference sequence). The CDR3 length is 16 residues. Trimming removed 1 base at V and 2 bases at J, with 13 bases between.